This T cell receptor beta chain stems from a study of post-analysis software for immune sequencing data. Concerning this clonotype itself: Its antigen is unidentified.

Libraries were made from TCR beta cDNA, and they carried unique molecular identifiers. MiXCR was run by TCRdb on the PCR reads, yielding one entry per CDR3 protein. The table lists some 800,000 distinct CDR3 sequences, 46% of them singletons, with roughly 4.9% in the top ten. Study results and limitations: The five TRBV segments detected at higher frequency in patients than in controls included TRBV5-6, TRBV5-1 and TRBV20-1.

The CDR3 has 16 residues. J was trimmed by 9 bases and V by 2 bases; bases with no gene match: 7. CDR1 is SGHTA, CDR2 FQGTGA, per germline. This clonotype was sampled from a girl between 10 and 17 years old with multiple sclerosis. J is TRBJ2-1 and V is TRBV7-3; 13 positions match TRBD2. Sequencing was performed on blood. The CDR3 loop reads CASSLSGLAGVGEQFF. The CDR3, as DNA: TGTGCCAGCAGCTTATCCGGACTAGCGGGAGTAGGTGAGCAGTTCTTC.